This is a list of T cell receptor beta chains from one sample in a study of blood T cell repertoires in COVID-19. The assay was immunoSEQ multiplex PCR, and TCRdb's table has in-frame clones only and misses some. Counted here are over 150,000 clones, approximately 86% occurring once; the ten biggest clones make up under 0.65%. Sequencing input: peripheral blood. The origin of the receptors is a man in his fifties or sixties with COVID-19, enrolled during active disease. CDR3s include the opening cysteine and the closing phenylalanine or tryptophan.

length,V,CDR3
14,TRBV7-2,CASTPDRGGEKLFF
13,TRBV9,CASSAQDNYGYTF
13,TRBV6-5,CASTADRTGELFF
13,TRBV28,CASSTGTPSRQYF
18,TRBV2,CASSEVGGGTGFRYEQYF
16,TRBV4-3,CASSQDSGPSTDTQYF
15,TRBV4-3,CASSQDRQGSYGYTF
16,TRBV5-8,CASSPQGRFSTDTQYF
16,TRBV7-2,CASSPTGTTNTGELFF
16,TRBV19,CASSTTGGRNNSPLHF
15,TRBV9,CASSVRWEGRPGYTF
17,TRBV19,CASSIRGTTTTPYEQYF
11,TRBV7-2,CASSSRIEQFF
14,TRBV19,CASRQEGTNEKLFF
15,TRBV5-1,CASSLVTHSNQPQHF
17,TRBV6-1,CASSEPSAGRQGYGYTF
14,TRBV7-3,CASSAGISGNTIYF
14,TRBV6-5,CASSPRDRVYEQYF
15,TRBV9,CASSVDDGSTDTQYF
13,TRBV7-2,CASSSQGLAEAFF
16,TRBV7-9,CASSLASGGQGANAFF
13,TRBV27,CASRTDRGHEQYF
14,TRBV27,CASSLVLASDTQYF
16,TRBV28,CASRGPSGLSGNTIYF
13,TRBV18,CASSPSLGNEQFF
14,TRBV14,CASSPRQGEGVQYF
16,TRBV11-1,CASRSGGLRSYNEQFF
16,TRBV7-3,CASSFNGDKSNQPQHF
14,TRBV19,CASSMQNSNQPQHF
15,TRBV24-1,CATSDPTGADYGYTF
13,TRBV29-1,CSHRGAGTVEQFF
14,TRBV29-1,CSVSTGSGNQPQHF
16,TRBV3-1/TRBV3-2,CASSQAGTGNTGELFF
15,TRBV7-3,CASSRTSGAGGEQFF
13,TRBV7-2,CASSLPRLRGYTF
15,TRBV5-5,CASSLAKGVADTQYF
18,TRBV19,CASTLGLAGGEAYNEQFF
18,TRBV19,CASSMGQGSPSGANVLTF
16,TRBV6-2/TRBV6-3,CASSSVRGSSYNEQFF
14,TRBV4-1,CASSQNQGAYGYTF
16,TRBV24-1,CATSDSRDSFWDTQYF